These 19 T cell receptor beta chains originate from one sample sequenced in a study of shared clonotypes between healthy human individuals. Sequencing was performed with immunoSEQ multiplex PCR; in TCRdb, only in-frame clones are kept and a portion is missing. The data show about 680,000 clones, less than 80% seen once. Material for sequencing was memory CD4+ T cells sorted from blood. Subset given: CD45RA-negative fraction. Receptors were obtained from a woman aged 25 to 39 in good health.

The V gene is TRBV18, the J gene TRBJ2-3, with D possibly called TRBD1 or TRBD2 (5 bases each). The V gene lost 2 bases and the J gene lost 2 bases, with 11 bases spanning the gap. The CDR3 sequence is 15 residues long. Germline CDR1 is KGHSH and CDR2 is LQKENI. In nucleotides, the CDR3 is TGTGCCAGCTCACCAAGGACTGGGACCACAGATACGCAGTATTTT. Translation gives CASSPRTGTTDTQYF.

V is TRBV7-7 and J is TRBJ2-5, with 7 bases that match TRBD2. CDR1 and CDR2 from the germline V gene are SSHAT and FNYEAQ (reference sequence). This CDR3 is 12 amino acids long. V was pared by 3 bases and J by 5 bases, with 0 bases of the junction left unmatched. The CDR3 here is CASSLRGETQYF. CDR3 DNA: TGTGCCAGCAGCTTGCGGGGGGAGACCCAGTACTTC.

V and J are TRBV6-6 and TRBJ1-2, with D unresolved. V lost 0 bases and J 7 bases, leaving 3 bases between the germline ends. Germline lookup yields CDR1 MNHNY and CDR2 SVGAGI (reference sequence). The CDR3 totals 11 residues. As DNA, the CDR3 is TGTGCCAGCAGTTACTCGATTGGCTACACCTTC. Translation: CASSYSIGYTF.

The V gene is TRBV29-1, the J gene TRBJ1-1, with a possible D match to TRBD1 (6 bases). V was pared by 7 bases and J by 0 bases, with 9 bases between. The germline V gene encodes CDR1 SQVTM and CDR2 ANQGSEA. The CDR3 loop spans 12 amino acids. The CDR3 DNA reads as TGCAGCGCGGACAGACTGAACACTGAAGCTTTCTTT. This codes for CSADRLNTEAFF.

The chain links TRBV5-1 to TRBJ2-3; D unclear. The CDR3 totals 14 residues. CDR1 SGHRS and CDR2 YFSETQ come from the germline V gene. Trimming pared 4 bases from V and 3 bases from J, leaving 12 bases between. CDR3 region: CASSLRSDTDTQYF. CDR3 bases: TGCGCCAGCAGCCTGAGGAGTGATACAGATACGCAGTATTTT.

This clone occurred a few times. The V call is TRBV6-1, the J call TRBJ2-7; possible D gene TRBD2, 6 bases. Looked up from germline, CDR1 is MNHNS and CDR2 is SASEGT. The CDR3 is made up of 15 amino acids. Trimming removed 2 bases from V and 2 bases from J, with 13 bases in between. The CDR3 sequence is CASSEQDGGTYEQYF. The CDR3 DNA sequence: TGTGCCAGCAGTGAACAGGACGGGGGAACCTACGAGCAGTACTTC.

This clone was counted a few times. This sequence joins TRBV5-1 and TRBJ2-7, with D tentatively TRBD2 (6 bases). Germline V lookup: CDR1 SGHRS, CDR2 YFSETQ. CDR3 length: 16 amino acids. V lost 5 bases to trimming and J lost 2 bases, with 20 bases between them. CDR3 coding DNA: TGCGCCAGCAGGGTTGATGGTGGCGGGACCACCTACGAGCAGTACTTC. The encoded protein is CASRVDGGGTTYEQYF.

The chain is built from TRBV5-1 and TRBJ2-7; 10 bases line up with TRBD2. Germline V gene sequence: CDR1 SGHRS, CDR2 YFSETQ. The CDR3 runs 15 residues. The V segment lost 2 bases and the J segment 1 base; nucleotides outside the gene matches: 3. The CDR3: CASSLGLAVSYEQYF. Written as DNA, the CDR3 is TGCGCCAGCAGCTTAGGACTAGCGGTTTCCTACGAGCAGTACTTC.

V gene TRBV29-1 combines with J gene TRBJ1-4; 7 nucleotides match TRBD1. The CDR3 is 12 residues long. Germline CDR1 is SQVTM and CDR2 is ANQGSEA. J lost 8 bases, V lost 6 bases, and 6 bases had no gene match. The CDR3 sequence is CSVRQGEEKLFF. The CDR3 coding sequence is TGCAGCGTAAGACAGGGCGAGGAAAAACTGTTTTTT.

V and J are TRBV28 and TRBJ2-7; maybe TRBD2 (5 bases). This CDR3 contains 12 residues. CDR1 and CDR2 from the germline V gene are MDHEN and SYDVKM. The germline V and J ends were trimmed by 11 bases and 5 bases, with 16 bases remaining between them. CDR3 DNA sequence: TGTGCCCTGCTAACGGGAAAGGACGAGCAGTACTTC. Protein sequence: CALLTGKDEQYF.

The chain combines TRBV19 with TRBJ2-7, with 8 positions matching TRBD1. CDR3 length equals 14 residues. Germline V gene sequence: CDR1 LNHDA, CDR2 SQIVND (reference sequence). Germline trimming cut 3 bases from V and 5 bases from J; bases unmatched to any gene: 6. This CDR3 reads CASSMTGDLNEQYF. Here the CDR3 DNA reads TGTGCCAGTAGTATGACAGGGGATTTAAACGAGCAGTACTTC.

The chain uses TRBV4-2 and TRBJ2-1, with 10 nucleotides matching TRBD2. Germline assignment: CDR1 LGHNA and CDR2 YNFKEQ. The CDR3 is 17 residues long. V dropped 0 bases and J dropped 10; count of bases not matched to a gene: 12. CDR3 DNA sequence: TGTGCCAGCAGCCAAGAAGGGGGGCTAGCGGGAGTGGAGGAGCAGTTCTTC. Translating gives CASSQEGGLAGVEEQFF.

This clone showed up many times. This sample includes further DNA sequences coding for the same CDR3. The V and J genes are TRBV5-1 and TRBJ2-7; no reliable D call. CDR1 and CDR2 from the germline V gene are SGHRS and YFSETQ. The germline V and J ends were trimmed by 0 bases and 2 bases, with 3 bases remaining between them. CDR3 length: 12 residues. Here the CDR3 reads CASSLGTYEQYF. CDR3 nucleotides: TGCGCCAGCAGCTTGGGTACCTACGAGCAGTACTTC.

DNA for the CDR3: TGTGCCAGTAGTATAGATCATTCCCCGACAAACAGGCAAGGCTACACCTTC. Its protein is CASSIDHSPTNRQGYTF. The J gene is TRBJ1-2, the V gene TRBV19, with D perhaps matching TRBD1 (5 bases). Germline V gives CDR1 LNHDA, CDR2 SQIVND (reference sequence). V shed 0 bases and J shed 8 bases, with 22 bases lying between them. The length of the CDR3 is 17 residues.

This CDR3 reads CASSKAPGQQFF. The CDR3 bases are TGTGCCAGCAGCAAAGCTCCGGGGCAGCAGTTCTTC. The V and J genes are TRBV21-1 and TRBJ2-1. TRBV21-1 is a pseudogene segment. This CDR3 contains 12 residues.

The genes are TRBV9 and TRBJ1-3; perhaps TRBD1 as D (5 bases). Trimming pared 0 bases from V and 2 bases from J, leaving 9 bases between. The CDR3 consists of 15 residues. Germline loops: CDR1 SGDLS, CDR2 YYNGEE. The CDR3 DNA reads as TGTGCCAGCAGCGTAGTGGGGGGAACTGGAAACACCATATATTTT. This encodes CASSVVGGTGNTIYF.

This sequence joins TRBV30 and TRBJ2-1, with 10 positions matching TRBD2. The CDR3 is 14 amino acids. Germline assignment: CDR1 GTSNPN and CDR2 SVGIG (reference sequence). V was pared by 2 bases and J by 5 bases, with 3 bases of the junction left unmatched. CDR3 in amino acids: CAWSLGLADNEQFF. For the CDR3, the DNA is TGTGCCTGGAGTCTAGGACTAGCGGACAATGAGCAGTTCTTC.

The genes are TRBV6-5 and TRBJ1-2; 9 bases match TRBD1. The germline V gene has CDR1 MNHEY and CDR2 SVGAGI. CDR3 length equals 13 residues. Trimming cost V 2 bases and J 8 bases; bases outside gene matches: 3. CDR3 nucleotide sequence: TGTGCCAGCAGTTACGGACAGGGGCGAGGCTACACCTTC. This encodes CASSYGQGRGYTF.

The chain employs TRBV21-1 and TRBJ1-3. TRBV21-1 is given as a pseudogene. This CDR3 has 17 residues. In nucleotides, the CDR3 is TGTGCCAGCAGCAGTAGGCCGGGACGGCCCTCTGGAAACACCATATATTTT. This codes for CASSSRPGRPSGNTIYF.